The text below deals with one T cell receptor beta chain. Germline V gene sequence: CDR1 SNHLY, CDR2 FYNNEI. V was pared by 4 bases and J by 0 bases, with 10 bases between. The CDR3 has 15 amino acids. Measured with immunoSEQ multiplex PCR; TCRdb has only the in-frame clones, and not every one. The table lists over 200,000 clones, about 80% of them singletons, with 2.5% to 4% in the top ten. These data belong to a study of blood T cell repertoires in COVID-19. The chain links TRBV2 to TRBJ1-5; D possibly corresponds to TRBD1 (5 bases). This receptor was taken from a woman older than 75 with acute or convalescent COVID-19. The sample taken for sequencing was peripheral blood. The CDR3 DNA is TGTGCCAGCAGTGGGACATCGAGTAGCAATCAGCCCCAGCATTTT. The encoded protein is CASSGTSSSNQPQHF.